The next 3 T cell receptor beta chains were all read from a single sample in a study of early T cells in non-severe SARS-CoV-2 infection (dated by TCRdb to 2020 to 2022). To prepare the library, 5' RACE was applied. TCRdb shows the sequencer as NextSeq 500. TCRdb trimmed public reads at Q25 via fastp, called clones via MiXCR and kept in-frame beta chains. Entries that share a CDR3 protein sequence are merged under the most common genes and DNA. The sample table records some 66,000 distinct CDR3 sequences; approximately 8.3% of these occur just once. 3.2% of the sample is held by the ten biggest clonotypes. Source material: whole blood. All receptors come from an adult who was a healthcare worker with PCR-confirmed SARS-CoV-2 infection or an uninfected control (not recorded which).

This clonotype has a count of ten or more. This chain connects TRBV5-1 to TRBJ1-4; 9 bases align to TRBD1. This CDR3 comprises 16 residues. Unmatched junction bases numbered 6, after V lost 4 bases and J lost 2 bases. From germline, CDR1 is SGHRS and CDR2 YFSETQ. The CDR3 loop reads CASSLGQGLTNEKLFF. In nucleotides, the CDR3 is TGCGCCAGCAGCCTGGGACAGGGTCTGACTAATGAAAAACTGTTTTTT.

This clonotype was observed a handful of times. V is TRBV5-1 and J is TRBJ2-7; maybe TRBD2 (6 bases). This CDR3 has 15 amino acids. Trimming shortened V by 4 bases and J by 0 bases, and 14 bases separated the two germline ends. Germline V gives CDR1 SGHRS, CDR2 YFSETQ. The DNA of the CDR3 is TGCGCCAGCAGCACGGGGGACTCCATCTCCTACGAGCAGTACTTC. This translates into CASSTGDSISYEQYF.

This chain uses TRBV29-1 with TRBJ1-2; D gene ambiguous. V shed 6 bases and J shed 3 bases, with 11 bases lying between them. The CDR3 runs to 12 residues. Germline V gene data show CDR1 as SQVTM and CDR2 as ANQGSEA. CDR3 loop: CSVRGYDYGYTF. For the CDR3, the DNA is TGCAGCGTCCGCGGTTACGACTATGGCTACACCTTC.